Listed below are T cell receptor beta chains from one sample, sequenced in a study of OX40 agonist ivuxolimab in advanced cancers. Assay used: immunoSEQ multiplex PCR; TCRdb lists only in-frame clones, some missing. Here the sample spans 44,000 or so clones, more than 65% being singletons. Sequenced here: CD4+ or CD8+ T cells sorted from blood, sampled in a trial of the OX40 agonist ivuxolimab. These receptors were obtained from an adult with an advanced solid tumor such as melanoma, head and neck, liver or kidney cancer. The CDR3 runs from the conserved cysteine through the conserved F or W. A D gene is named only where the DNA matches it firmly. Not all rows give a size; the values are once, few, many and, for expanded clones, a class.

D | size | J | V | CDR3 | DNA
TRBD2 | once | TRBJ2-7 | TRBV28 | CASSSGGIAYEQYF | TGTGCCAGCAGTTCGGGAGGGATAGCCTACGAGCAGTACTTC
TRBD2 | . | TRBJ2-7 | TRBV27 | CASSLAATYEQYF | TGTGCCAGCTCCCTAGCGGCCACCTACGAGCAGTACTTC
. | . | TRBJ2-1 | TRBV27 | CASSLTGSGYEQFF | TGTGCCAGCAGTTTAACCGGGAGTGGGTATGAGCAGTTCTTC
. | . | TRBJ2-5 | TRBV5-8 | CASSLVILMTGQETQYF | TGTGCCAGCAGCTTGGTCATCCTGATGACCGGACAAGAGACCCAGTACTTC
. | . | TRBJ2-3 | TRBV5-1 | CASSLVGSRTDTQYF | TGCGCCAGCAGCTTGGTGGGGTCTCGCACAGATACGCAGTATTTT
. | once | TRBJ1-1 | TRBV6-6 | CASRGRMNTEAFF | TGTGCCAGCAGAGGGCGGATGAACACTGAAGCTTTCTTT
. | medium-sized | TRBJ2-5 | TRBV19 | CASSNLGETQYF | TGTGCCAGTAGTAATCTGGGGGAGACCCAGTACTTC
TRBD1 | . | TRBJ1-2 | TRBV5-6 | CASSLYGQGAFGGGYTF | TGTGCCAGCAGCTTGTATGGACAGGGGGCTTTCGGCGGTGGCTACACCTTC
. | . | TRBJ2-2 | TRBV25-1 | CASSDSGLNTGELFF | TGTGCCAGCAGTGATTCCGGACTTAACACCGGGGAGCTGTTTTTT
TRBD1 | . | TRBJ1-2 | TRBV2 | CASRDRAGDYGYTF | TGTGCCAGCAGGGACAGGGCAGGGGACTATGGCTACACCTTC
. | . | TRBJ1-5 | TRBV11-2 | CASSLDSQGNQPQHF | TGTGCCAGCAGCTTAGATTCCCAGGGGAATCAGCCCCAGCATTTT
. | . | TRBJ1-2 | TRBV18 | CASSPGDDYGYTF | TGTGCCAGCTCACCAGGGGATGACTATGGCTACACCTTC
. | few | TRBJ1-1 | TRBV29-1 | CSVVGALNTEAFF | TGCAGCGTTGTTGGGGCTCTGAACACTGAAGCTTTCTTT
. | . | TRBJ2-2 | TRBV5-1 | CASSLDPFIWGEVGELFF | TGCGCCAGCAGCTTGGACCCATTCATTTGGGGTGAGGTCGGGGAGCTGTTTTTT
. | . | TRBJ2-7 | TRBV5-1 | CASSLIRTEGYEQYF | TGCGCCAGCAGCTTGATCAGGACCGAGGGCTACGAGCAGTACTTC
TRBD2 | . | TRBJ2-1 | TRBV5-4 | CASSPTSSSYNEQFF | TGTGCCAGCAGCCCGACTAGCAGCTCCTACAATGAGCAGTTCTTC
. | . | TRBJ1-6 | TRBV9 | CASTSGGGSYNSPLHF | TGTGCCAGCACGTCCGGGGGCGGCTCCTATAATTCACCCCTCCACTTT
. | . | TRBJ2-1 | TRBV10-1 | CASSESGVGNEQFF | TGCGCCAGCAGTGAGTCCGGTGTCGGCAATGAGCAGTTCTTC
TRBD1 | . | TRBJ1-2 | TRBV29-1 | CSVEGQGGAGYTF | TGCAGCGTTGAAGGCCAGGGGGGCGCTGGCTACACCTTC
TRBD1 | . | TRBJ2-7 | TRBV30 | CAWSQGQGYYEQYF | TGTGCCTGGAGTCAGGGACAGGGATACTACGAGCAGTACTTC
TRBD1 | . | TRBJ2-5 | TRBV18 | CASSPLGAGGQETQYF | TGTGCCAGCTCACCACTGGGGGCAGGGGGACAAGAGACCCAGTACTTC
TRBD1 | . | TRBJ1-4 | TRBV18 | CASSPRDRGDSNEKLFF | TGTGCCAGCTCACCCCGGGACAGGGGAGATTCTAATGAAAAACTGTTTTTT
. | . | TRBJ1-2 | TRBV6-5 | CASSYSTEHYGYTF | TGTGCCAGCAGTTACTCAACAGAACACTATGGCTACACCTTC
TRBD1 | . | TRBJ1-2 | TRBV27 | CASSTRDSDYGYTF | TGTGCCAGCAGTACCAGGGACAGCGACTATGGCTACACCTTC
. | . | TRBJ1-2 | TRBV5-1 | CASSLLATYGYTF | TGCGCCAGCAGCTTGCTGGCCACTTATGGCTACACCTTC
. | . | TRBJ1-1 | TRBV6-6 | CASMSAVGLRFTEAFF | TGTGCCAGCATGTCCGCCGTGGGGCTAAGGTTCACTGAAGCTTTCTTT
TRBD2 | . | TRBJ2-5 | TRBV30 | CAWGTSGVKTQYF | TGTGCCTGGGGGACTAGCGGGGTGAAGACCCAGTACTTC
. | . | TRBJ2-7 | TRBV4-3 | CASSHDSVSYEQYF | TGCGCCAGCAGCCATGATTCAGTGTCCTACGAGCAGTACTTC
. | . | TRBJ1-1 | TRBV10-3 | CAIRSLGTEAFF | TGTGCCATCAGGTCCTTGGGGACTGAAGCTTTCTTT
. | once | TRBJ1-2 | TRBV4-1 | CASSQEGYGYTF | TGCGCCAGCAGCCAAGAAGGGTATGGCTACACCTTC
TRBD2 | . | TRBJ2-7 | TRBV7-2 | CASSLWTSSNYEQYF | TGTGCCAGCAGCTTATGGACTAGCAGCAACTACGAGCAGTACTTC
TRBD1 | . | TRBJ1-2 | TRBV6-1 | CASRPGQTNGYTF | TGTGCCAGCAGACCGGGACAGACTAATGGCTACACCTTC
TRBD1 | . | TRBJ1-5 | TRBV28 | CASSPDGQGHQPQHF | TGTGCCAGCAGCCCCGATGGACAGGGTCATCAGCCCCAGCATTTT
. | once | TRBJ1-1 | TRBV19 | CASSPEGGEAFF | TGTGCCAGTAGTCCTGAGGGGGGCGAAGCTTTCTTT
TRBD1 | . | TRBJ1-1 | TRBV5-1 | CASSEGQSYTEAFF | TGCGCCAGCAGCGAGGGACAGTCCTACACTGAAGCTTTCTTT
. | . | TRBJ1-1 | TRBV6-1 | CASSEGGGSEAFF | TGTGCCAGCAGTGAAGGTGGGGGGTCCGAAGCTTTCTTT
. | . | TRBJ2-3 | TRBV6-1 | CASSDWGQITDTQYF | TGTGCCAGCAGTGATTGGGGGCAGATCACAGATACGCAGTATTTT
TRBD2 | . | TRBJ2-3 | TRBV14 | CASSQDFPGGPLDTQYF | TGTGCCAGCAGCCAAGATTTTCCGGGAGGGCCTTTAGATACGCAGTATTTT
TRBD1 | . | TRBJ2-5 | TRBV7-2 | CASSSPGQGGETQYF | TGTGCCAGCAGCTCTCCGGGACAGGGGGGGGAGACCCAGTACTTC
. | . | TRBJ2-5 | TRBV7-2 | CASSLARPQETQYF | TGTGCCAGCAGCTTAGCTAGACCTCAAGAGACCCAGTACTTC
TRBD1 | . | TRBJ1-1 | TRBV29-1 | CSAPPEGQGGTEAFF | TGCAGCGCCCCCCCGGAGGGACAGGGGGGGACTGAAGCTTTCTTT
. | once | TRBJ2-1 | TRBV19 | CASTSVYNEQFF | TGTGCCAGTACCAGCGTCTACAATGAGCAGTTCTTC
. | . | TRBJ2-3 | TRBV2 | CASIVPSTDTQYF | TGTGCCAGCATTGTCCCGAGCACAGATACGCAGTATTTT